The rows below give T cell receptor beta chains drawn from one sample of a study of OX40 agonist ivuxolimab in advanced cancers. The protocol was immunoSEQ multiplex PCR, while the TCRdb copy is restricted to in-frame clones and leaves out a portion. This repertoire shows over 30,000 clones, 79% found once; its top ten account for about 14%. Sequences were derived from CD4+ or CD8+ T cells sorted from blood, sampled in a trial of the OX40 agonist ivuxolimab. These receptors originate from an adult with an advanced solid tumor such as melanoma, head and neck, liver or kidney cancer. CDR3s include the opening cysteine and the closing phenylalanine or tryptophan.

J gene: TRBJ2-4
V gene: TRBV28
CDR3 protein: CASNGLAGASGIQYF

J gene: TRBJ2-4
V gene: TRBV7-2
CDR3 protein: CASSARPRLAKNIQYF

J gene: TRBJ2-7
V gene: TRBV11-3
CDR3 protein: CASSSTDAEQYF

J gene: TRBJ1-5
V gene: TRBV7-2
CDR3 protein: CASSLVGNSNQPQHF

J gene: TRBJ2-7
V gene: TRBV27
CDR3 protein: CASRLGAGYEQYF

J gene: TRBJ1-5
V gene: TRBV28
CDR3 protein: CASSVGGDQPQHF

J gene: TRBJ1-1
V gene: TRBV5-5
CDR3 protein: CASSLGTSDTEAFF

J gene: TRBJ1-1
V gene: TRBV28
CDR3 protein: CASRYPSWGEDHTEAFF

J gene: TRBJ2-7
V gene: TRBV7-9
CDR3 protein: CASSLDRGYEQYF

J gene: TRBJ1-4
V gene: TRBV18
CDR3 protein: CASSPSATGATNEKLFF

J gene: TRBJ2-3
V gene: TRBV4-2
CDR3 protein: CASSQTDRSADTQYF

J gene: TRBJ2-2
V gene: TRBV4-2
CDR3 protein: CASSQVGTSYTGELFF

J gene: TRBJ2-1
V gene: TRBV2
CDR3 protein: CASNLGLAHNEQFF

J gene: TRBJ2-7
V gene: TRBV6-6
CDR3 protein: CASSGEGVYEQYF

J gene: TRBJ2-3
V gene: TRBV19
CDR3 protein: CASSPPRGGPGDTQYF

J gene: TRBJ2-7
V gene: TRBV4-1
CDR3 protein: CASSQRGGLGEQYF

J gene: TRBJ2-1
V gene: TRBV10-3
CDR3 protein: CAIKSTSGGAEQFF

J gene: TRBJ2-1
V gene: TRBV7-3
CDR3 protein: CASSPGGARIQSSYNEQFF

J gene: TRBJ2-1
V gene: TRBV5-8
CDR3 protein: CASSSGTSVHEQFF

J gene: TRBJ2-1
V gene: TRBV7-8
CDR3 protein: CASSLVLGQYNEQFF

J gene: TRBJ1-4
V gene: TRBV5-1
CDR3 protein: CASSLGGGPHEKLFF